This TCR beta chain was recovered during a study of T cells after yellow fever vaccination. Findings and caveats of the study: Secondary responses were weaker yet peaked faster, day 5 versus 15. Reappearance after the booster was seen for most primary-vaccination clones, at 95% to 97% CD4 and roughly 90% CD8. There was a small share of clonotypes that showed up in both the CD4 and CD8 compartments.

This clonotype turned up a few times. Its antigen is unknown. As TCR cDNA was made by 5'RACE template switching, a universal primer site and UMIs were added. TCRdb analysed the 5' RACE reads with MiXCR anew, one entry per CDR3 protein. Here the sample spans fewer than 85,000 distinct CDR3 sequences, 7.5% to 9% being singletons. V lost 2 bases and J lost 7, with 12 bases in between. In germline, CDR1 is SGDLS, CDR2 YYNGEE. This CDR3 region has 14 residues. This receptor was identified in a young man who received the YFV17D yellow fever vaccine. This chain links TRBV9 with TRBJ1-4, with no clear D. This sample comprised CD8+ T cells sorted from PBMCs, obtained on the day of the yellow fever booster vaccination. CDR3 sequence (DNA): TGTGCCAGCAGCGTTGGGCGGTCTGGTGAAAAACTGTTTTTT. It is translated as CASSVGRSGEKLFF.